A single sample is the source of the 21 T cell receptor beta chains below, sequenced in a study of blood T cell repertoires in COVID-19. Some clones are missing from TCRdb's copy, which holds only in-frame ones; the method was immunoSEQ multiplex PCR. Altogether hundreds of thousands of clones are present, roughly nine tenths being singletons, with the ten largest covering 1.2%. The sample consisted of peripheral blood. These receptor sequences come from a man aged 40-50 years with acute or convalescent COVID-19.

The rearrangement uses TRBV6-5 and TRBJ2-7; 8 nucleotides match TRBD1. Unmatched junction bases numbered 5, after V lost 5 bases and J lost 2 bases. This CDR3 has 14 amino acids. Germline CDR1 and CDR2: MNHEY and SVGAGI. The CDR3 is CASSIGTGPYEQYF. The CDR3 region has the DNA TGTGCCAGCAGTATCGGGACAGGTCCCTACGAGCAGTACTTC.

This clone was detected only once. The chain is built from TRBV10-2 and TRBJ2-5; maybe TRBD2 (6 bases). Trimming shortened V by 0 bases and J by 4 bases, and 9 bases separated the two germline ends. Germline loops: CDR1 WSHSY, CDR2 SAAADI. The CDR3 is made up of 14 amino acids. The CDR3 spells CASSESRGGETQYF. The DNA for the CDR3 is TGCGCCAGCAGTGAGTCAAGGGGAGGAGAGACCCAGTACTTC.

This chain joins TRBV30 and TRBJ1-6; D not certain. V was cut by 4 bases and J by 3 bases, with 10 bases left in between. The CDR3 length is 14 residues. From germline, CDR1 is GTSNPN and CDR2 SVGIG (reference sequence). The CDR3 DNA follows: TGTGCCTGGACCCACCGGGGCTATAATTCACCCCTCCACTTT. Amino acid sequence: CAWTHRGYNSPLHF.

This clone was seen a single time. The chain links TRBV7-9 to TRBJ2-1; unclear D gene. Germline-derived CDR1 and CDR2 are SEHNR and FQNEAQ (reference sequence). V was pared by 0 bases and J by 0 bases, with 9 bases between. This CDR3 is built from 16 residues. The CDR3 here is CASSLAWPSSYNEQFF. DNA for the CDR3: TGTGCCAGCAGCTTAGCGTGGCCAAGCTCCTACAATGAGCAGTTCTTC.

The V gene is TRBV4-1, the J gene TRBJ1-1; 7 nucleotides match TRBD1. Germline CDR1 is MGHRA and CDR2 is YSYEKL. This CDR3 is 13 amino acids long. Trimming cost V 2 bases and J 4 bases; bases outside gene matches: 1. CDR3 DNA: TGCGCCAGCAGCCAAAGACAGGGCACTGAAGCTTTCTTT. Encoded protein: CASSQRQGTEAFF.

V is TRBV4-1 and J is TRBJ2-3; D remains unclear. Germline CDR1 and CDR2: MGHRA and YSYEKL. The CDR3 runs 14 residues. Trimming removed 3 bases at V and 4 bases at J, with 11 bases between. Here the CDR3 DNA reads TGCGCCAGCAGCCACCGCCGTGGAGCAGATACGCAGTATTTT. It yields the protein CASSHRRGADTQYF.

J is TRBJ2-7 and V is TRBV27, with 11 nucleotides matching TRBD1. CDR3 size: 14 residues. Germline lookup yields CDR1 MNHEY and CDR2 SMNVEV (reference sequence). The V segment lost 7 bases and the J segment 2 bases; nucleotides outside the gene matches: 4. In nucleotides, the CDR3 is TGTGCCAGCAAATCGGACAGGGGGCCCTACGAGCAGTACTTC. It codes for CASKSDRGPYEQYF.

A note on this clone: Other DNA variants within this sample encode the same CDR3. The rearrangement uses TRBV30 and TRBJ1-3, with 7 bases lining up with TRBD1. After removal of 3 bases from V and 0 bases from J, the junction contained 8 bases not matched to a gene. Germline V CDR1 and CDR2: GTSNPN, SVGIG (reference sequence). There are 16 residues in the CDR3. This CDR3 reads CAWSLGQDHSGNTIYF. CDR3 nucleotide sequence: TGTGCCTGGAGCTTAGGACAGGACCACTCTGGAAACACCATATATTTT.

This chain joins TRBV9 and TRBJ2-7; weak D call: TRBD1 (5 bases). The CDR3 extends over 15 amino acids. Trimming took 0 bases from V and 2 from J, leaving 12 bases between them. Germline V gene data show CDR1 as SGDLS and CDR2 as YYNGEE. DNA of the CDR3: TGTGCCAGCAGCGTAGAGGTGGGGCCAACCTACGAGCAGTACTTC. Amino acids: CASSVEVGPTYEQYF. Variable domain in full (rest from reference TRBV9 and TRBJ2-7): DSGVTQTPKHLITATGQRVTLRCSPRSGDLSVYWYQQSLDQGLQFLIQYYNGEERAKGNILERFSAQQFPDLHSELNLSSLELGDSALYFCASSVEVGPTYEQYFGPGTRLTVT.

The chain employs TRBV5-5 and TRBJ1-6; 7 nucleotides align to TRBD1. CDR3 length: 14 residues. J was trimmed by 8 bases and V by 5 bases; bases with no gene match: 7. The germline V gene has CDR1 SGHKS and CDR2 YYEKEE (reference sequence). The chain's CDR3 is CASSQGEYDSPLHF. The CDR3 nucleotides read TGTGCCAGCAGTCAGGGGGAATACGATTCACCCCTCCACTTT.

This clone was recorded only once. The J gene is TRBJ2-3, the V gene TRBV6-2 or TRBV6-3; the D is unclear. The CDR3 length is 15 residues. The V gene lost 7 bases and the J gene lost 0 bases, with 14 bases spanning the gap. The germline V gene has CDR1 MNHEY and CDR2 SVGEGT. CDR3 in amino acids: CASTPLTPSTDTQYF. CDR3 coding DNA: TGTGCCAGCACCCCACTGACACCCAGCACAGATACGCAGTATTTT.

The chain is built from TRBV18 and TRBJ1-6; TRBD1 might be the D (5 bases). Per the germline V gene, CDR1 is KGHSH and CDR2 is LQKENI. Trimming left V 4 bases short and J 6 bases short, with 16 bases between. This CDR3 comprises 16 residues. CDR3 nucleotides: TGTGCCAGCTCACGAAACGCAGGGAGGAGTAATTCACCCCTCCACTTT. It translates to CASSRNAGRSNSPLHF. Complete variable domain (other parts from reference TRBV18 and TRBJ1-6): NAGVMQNPRHLVRRRGQEARLRCSPMKGHSHVYWYRQLPEEGLKFMVYLQKENIIDESGMPKERFSAEFPKEGPSILRIQQVVRGDSAAYFCASSRNAGRSNSPLHFGNGTRLTVT.

This clone was seen more than once but under ten times. The V gene is TRBV6-2 or TRBV6-3, the J gene TRBJ1-6; 10 bases line up with TRBD1. V dropped 6 bases and J dropped 13; count of bases not matched to a gene: 12. The CDR3 runs to 15 residues. Germline V gene data show CDR1 as MNHEY and CDR2 as SVGEGT. The CDR3 nucleotides read TGTGCCAGCAGCCCCGAAGGGACAGGGGCGCACCCCCTCCACTTT. This gives the protein CASSPEGTGAHPLHF.

The chain is built from TRBV5-5 and TRBJ2-3, with D possibly matching TRBD2 (5 bases). The CDR3 is 14 amino acids. Germline V gives CDR1 SGHKS, CDR2 YYEKEE (reference sequence). Trimming removed 4 bases from V and 4 bases from J, with 13 bases in between. This chain's CDR3 is CASSLRTRSDTQYF. Written as DNA, the CDR3 is TGTGCCAGCAGCCTACGGACTCGATCAGATACGCAGTATTTT.

The chain recombines TRBV19 with TRBJ2-1, with D uncertain. Germline V CDR1 and CDR2: LNHDA, SQIVND (reference sequence). This CDR3 has 16 residues. Trimming stripped 7 bases from V and 4 bases from J, with 20 bases between. The CDR3 DNA reads TGTGCCAGTACTCGCCTCGCGGCGTCCAAATACAATGAGCAGTTCTTC. Translating it yields CASTRLAASKYNEQFF.

This clone was seen a single time. This chain connects TRBV10-3 to TRBJ2-3; maybe TRBD1 (6 bases). CDR3 length: 17 amino acids. Germline V gene data show CDR1 as ENHRY and CDR2 as SYGVKD. V lost 3 bases and J lost 2, with 18 bases in between. This chain's CDR3 is CAISDGRRGDNTDTQYF. In DNA, the CDR3 is TGTGCCATCAGTGACGGGCGGAGAGGGGACAACACAGATACGCAGTATTTT.

This chain joins TRBV4-1 and TRBJ2-1; D is perhaps TRBD2 (6 bases). Looked up from germline, CDR1 is MGHRA and CDR2 is YSYEKL. V was trimmed by 0 bases and J by 0 bases, leaving 12 bases between them. The CDR3 runs to 17 residues. CDR3 sequence: CASSQDGGVGSYNEQFF. In DNA form, the CDR3 reads TGCGCCAGCAGCCAAGATGGCGGGGTCGGCTCCTACAATGAGCAGTTCTTC.

J is TRBJ1-3 and V is TRBV28; 9 nucleotides line up with TRBD1. The CDR3 consists of 16 residues. Germline assignment: CDR1 MDHEN and CDR2 SYDVKM. The V segment lost 7 bases and the J segment 2 bases; nucleotides outside the gene matches: 9. In DNA, the CDR3 is TGTGCCAGCACTCAGACAGGGGGGGGAACTGGAAACACCATATATTTT. It codes for CASTQTGGGTGNTIYF.

This clone was seen only a few times. The chain carries TRBV29-1 and TRBJ1-1, with D unresolved. Deletions cut 7 bases from V and 5 bases from J, with 8 bases between. Per the germline V gene, CDR1 is SQVTM and CDR2 is ANQGSEA. The CDR3 runs 10 residues. The CDR3 coding sequence is TGCAGCGCTGGGAGAACTGAAGCTTTCTTT. Encoded protein: CSAGRTEAFF.

This clone was picked up one time. The V and J genes are TRBV6-6 and TRBJ1-4, with 9 bases fitting TRBD1. The V gene's germline CDR1 is MNHNY and CDR2 SVGAGI (reference sequence). Germline trimming cut 5 bases from V and 6 bases from J; bases unmatched to any gene: 10. The CDR3 has 16 amino acids. For the CDR3, the DNA is TGTGCCAGCAGTGGGACAGGGAGTATAAGTGATGAAAAACTGTTTTTT. Amino acids: CASSGTGSISDEKLFF.

The chain joins TRBV15 to TRBJ2-2; TRBD1 aligns across 8 bases. CDR1 LNHNV and CDR2 YYDKDF come from the germline V gene (reference sequence). V gave up 8 bases and J gave up 6 bases; unmatched junction bases: 8. The CDR3 is 14 amino acids. CDR3 in DNA: TGTGCCACCGACGCAGGGGGCGATGCCGGGGAGCTGTTTTTT. Protein product: CATDAGGDAGELFF.